One TCR beta chain is described in this entry. It was with a sample-barcoded 5' primer and a J-beta primer mix that a second PCR of about 6 to 11 cycles was run. MiXCR, run by TCRdb on the 5' RACE reads, gives a single entry per CDR3 protein. Of some 730,000 distinct CDR3 sequences in the sample, 22% were seen once. This entry comes from a study of blood T cells in healthy people across ages. Germline V gene sequence: CDR1 WSHSY, CDR2 SAAADI. This CDR3 region has 16 residues. V trimming: 7 bases; J trimming: 4 bases; junction bases outside the gene matches: 10. This chain uses TRBV10-2 with TRBJ2-5, with 12 bases that match TRBD2. The sample consisted of blood. This clonotype was obtained from a man aged 65 to 85 in good health. The CDR3 loop is CASTGLAGNGRETQYF. Here the CDR3 DNA reads TGCGCCAGCACGGGACTAGCGGGTAACGGGAGAGAGACCCAGTACTTC.